Included here is one T cell receptor (beta chain) sequence, with context. Participants came from some 23 US areas, aged roughly 18 to 90 years. Assignments of participants to cohorts depended upon their own reported clinical history. The V gene's germline CDR1 is ENHRY and CDR2 SYGVKD. V gave up 2 bases and J gave up 7 bases, with 9 bases separating them. The CDR3 contains 13 residues. The data belong to a study of blood T cell repertoires in COVID-19. Study summary: From T cells, B-cell-depleted T cells, or PBMCs came the material, which was cDNA or gDNA.

TCRdb keeps only in-frame clones here, not all; method: immunoSEQ multiplex PCR. Found here are some 170,000 clones, more than 85% of them singletons; the top ten hold 1% to 1.5%. Material: PBMCs or T cells enriched from blood (not recorded which). This receptor was obtained from a human donor with acute COVID-19. The donor label of this sample is uncertain. The chain uses TRBV10-3 and TRBJ2-1; TRBD1 might be the D (6 bases). This CDR3 reads CAISEGGGNEQFF. DNA of the CDR3: TGTGCCATCAGTGAGGGGGGCGGGAATGAGCAGTTCTTC.